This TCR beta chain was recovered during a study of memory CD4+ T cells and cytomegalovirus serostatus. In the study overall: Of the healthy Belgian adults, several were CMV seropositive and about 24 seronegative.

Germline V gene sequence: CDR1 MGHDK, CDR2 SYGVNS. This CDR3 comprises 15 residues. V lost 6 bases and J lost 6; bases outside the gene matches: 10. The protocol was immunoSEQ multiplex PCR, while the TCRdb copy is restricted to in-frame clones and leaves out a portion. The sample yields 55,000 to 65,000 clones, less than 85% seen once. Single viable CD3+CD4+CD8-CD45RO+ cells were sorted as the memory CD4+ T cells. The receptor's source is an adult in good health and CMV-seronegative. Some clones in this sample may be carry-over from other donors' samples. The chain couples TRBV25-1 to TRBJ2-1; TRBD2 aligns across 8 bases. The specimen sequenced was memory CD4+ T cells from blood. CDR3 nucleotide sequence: TGTGCCAGCAGCCGGCCCAGCGGGGGATTCAATGAGCAGTTCTTC. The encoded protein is CASSRPSGGFNEQFF.